This TCR beta chain is from a study of T cell responses to AZD1222 COVID-19 vaccine. Clones were read by immunoSEQ multiplex PCR, and TCRdb kept only the in-frame ones, dropping some. The sample comprises approximately 45,000 clones, roughly 90% of which are singletons, and approximately 1.2% rests with the top ten. Whole-study findings and limits: Clonal diversity was possibly underestimated; the donors were predominantly white British and more often female. Spike-specific TCRs gained breadth and depth after people received two AZD1222 doses.

In the case of this clone: Its matching antigen is unknown.

CDR1 and CDR2 (germline): SGHTS, YDEGEE. V lost 5 bases and J 5 bases, leaving 23 bases between the germline ends. The length of the CDR3 is 17 residues. V and J are TRBV5-8 and TRBJ1-5; a possible D gene is TRBD1 (5 bases). The receptor was isolated from an adult who received the AZD1222 COVID-19 vaccine. This specimen was peripheral blood, taken 28 days after the second AZD1222 dose. CDR3 residues: CASSPGTEFRFHQPQHF. CDR3 in DNA: TGTGCCAGCAGTCCCGGGACGGAATTTCGCTTTCATCAGCCCCAGCATTTT. The entire variable domain, with the rest obtained from reference TRBV5-8 and TRBJ1-5, is as follows: EAGVTQSPTHLIKTRGQQATLRCSPISGHTSVYWYQQALGLGLQFLLWYDEGEERNRGNFPPRFSGRQFPNYSSELNVNALELEDSALYLCASSPGTEFRFHQPQHFGDGTRLSIL.